Sequencing of this T cell receptor (beta chain) was carried out in a study of cytomegalovirus exposure and HLA in healthy donors. Overall study results and limits: CMV antigen specificity was confirmed in vitro for a few CMV-associated chains. TCR beta sequences reportedly predicted the HLA-A and HLA-B alleles of most subjects accurately. CMV serostatus was the sole immune exposure information available. Analysis was carried out at a later point, and it linked a missense DCLRE1C variant to TCR beta V- and J-gene trimming.

A note on this clone: What it binds is not known.

Researchers ran the PCR with 60 Vbeta and 13 Jbeta primers. Clones were sequenced by immunoSEQ multiplex PCR, and TCRdb holds only the in-frame ones, with some missing. The repertoire holds about 160,000 clones, more than 65% seen once, with roughly 6.5% in the top ten. The clonotype was recovered from a man between 50 and 59 years old in good health and CMV-seropositive. Sequenced input: PBMCs.

The CDR3 region is CASSSGRGTTSVWDYGYTF. CDR3 nucleotides: TGTGCCAGCAGTTCGGGGAGGGGGACAACAAGTGTATGGGACTATGGCTACACCTTC. The J gene is TRBJ1-2, the V gene TRBV28, with a tentative D call TRBD1 (6 bases). V was cut by 4 bases and J by 3 bases, with 27 bases left in between. The CDR3 loop spans 19 amino acids. Germline V lookup: CDR1 MDHEN, CDR2 SYDVKM.